Sequencing of this T cell receptor (beta chain) was carried out in a study of blood T cell repertoires in COVID-19. Study as a whole: Samples representing acute and convalescent COVID-19 were sourced from the United States, Italy and Spain. In each case, the material was cDNA or gDNA derived from T cells, B-cell-depleted T cells, or PBMCs.

Authors' methods: Counts of nucleated cells, estimated from reference gene primer amplification, were obtained. Sequenced by immunoSEQ multiplex PCR; TCRdb stores in-frame clones only, minus some. V and J calls and clone size are given by that table; D and trimming were obtained from the DNA. The sample includes under 200,000 clones, around 83% of them seen just once. This CDR3 is built from 13 residues. CDR1 is LNHDA, CDR2 SQIVND, per germline (reference sequence). J was trimmed by 2 bases and V by 11 bases; bases with no gene match: 7. This sequence originates from a woman aged 40 to 49 with acute or convalescent COVID-19. Sequenced: peripheral blood. The chain couples TRBV19 to TRBJ2-7, with TRBD1 matching over 9 bases. The CDR3 DNA reads TGTGCCGGCAACCGGGACAGGGCCTACGAGCAGTACTTC. Protein: CAGNRDRAYEQYF.